The subject of this entry is one TCR beta chain. The antigen remains undetermined. Additional DNA sequences in this sample encode the identical CDR3. All of the donors resided in Nashville, Tennessee, and each was a Caucasian adult. CD4+ cells underwent separation, giving CD45RA+ naive and CD45RA-negative memory subsets. This sample is part of a study of shared clonotypes between healthy human individuals. Study observations and caveats: Measured sharing among donors was expected to vary with sequencing depth.

V shed 2 bases, J shed 7 bases, and the junction held 2 bases outside the gene matches. From germline, CDR1 is SGHNT and CDR2 YYREEE (reference sequence). This CDR3 has 15 amino acids. Using immunoSEQ multiplex PCR, the repertoire was profiled, and TCRdb retains in-frame clones only, with some absent. The sample has a few million clones; about 92% are singletons. Sequences were obtained from naive CD4+ T cells from PBMCs. Noted subset: CD45RA+ positively selected. This sequence joins TRBV5-4 and TRBJ2-1; 14 bases line up with TRBD2. This receptor was taken from a man between 18 and 29 years old in good health. Some clones in this sample may be carry-over from other donors' samples. The CDR3 protein is CASSFGTSGSNEQFF. The CDR3 nucleotides read TGTGCCAGCAGCTTTGGGACTAGCGGGAGTAATGAGCAGTTCTTC.